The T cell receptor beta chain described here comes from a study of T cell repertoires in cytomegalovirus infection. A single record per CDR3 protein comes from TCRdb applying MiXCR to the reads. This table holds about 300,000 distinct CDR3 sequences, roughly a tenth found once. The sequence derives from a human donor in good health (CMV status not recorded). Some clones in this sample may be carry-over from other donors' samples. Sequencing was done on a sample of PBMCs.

The CDR3: CASSTNPEVPGEGGYTF. In DNA, the CDR3 is TGTGCCAGCAGTACCAACCCCGAGGTCCCGGGGGAAGGTGGCTACACCTTC. The chain couples TRBV25-1 to TRBJ1-2; D perhaps matches TRBD1 (5 bases). The CDR3 extends over 17 amino acids. V lost 5 bases and J lost 7, with 26 bases in between. Germline V lookup: CDR1 MGHDK, CDR2 SYGVNS.